This T cell receptor (beta chain) stems from a study of T cells in Graves' hyperthyroidism and ophthalmopathy. Study outcomes and limitations: Ophthalmopathy prediction by the model preceded onset by a median approximately six months.

Amplification of TCR beta CDR3 regions was performed using RNA transcripts as template. HTBI primers were employed in a first-round RT-PCR of the TCR CDR3. From the multiplex PCR reads, TCRdb called clonotypes with MiXCR, one entry per CDR3 protein. The data show approximately 400,000 distinct CDR3 sequences, around a sixth seen once. The germline V gene has CDR1 SGHAT and CDR2 FQNNGV. V was trimmed by 0 bases and J by 5 bases, leaving 10 bases between them. The CDR3 has 15 amino acids. About this clonotype itself: Its specificity is not known.

The source is a man younger than 35 with Graves' ophthalmopathy. The chain uses TRBV11-2 and TRBJ2-2; TRBD2 is a possible D gene (6 bases). Sequencing input: blood. This CDR3 is CASSLELGGTGELFF. The CDR3 nucleotides are TGTGCCAGCAGCTTAGAGCTGGGGGGTACCGGGGAGCTGTTTTTT.